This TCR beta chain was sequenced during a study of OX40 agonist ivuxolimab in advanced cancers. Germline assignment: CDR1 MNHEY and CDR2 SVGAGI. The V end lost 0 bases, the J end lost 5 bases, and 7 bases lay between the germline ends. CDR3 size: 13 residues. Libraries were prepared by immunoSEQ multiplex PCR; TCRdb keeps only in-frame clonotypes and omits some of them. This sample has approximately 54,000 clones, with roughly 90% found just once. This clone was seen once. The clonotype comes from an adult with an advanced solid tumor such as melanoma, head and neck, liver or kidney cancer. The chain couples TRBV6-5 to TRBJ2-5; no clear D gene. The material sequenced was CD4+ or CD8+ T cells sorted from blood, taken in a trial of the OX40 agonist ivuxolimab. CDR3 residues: CASSYSRWETQYF. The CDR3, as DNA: TGTGCCAGCAGTTACTCGAGGTGGGAGACCCAGTACTTC.